Shown below are 18 T cell receptor beta chains from a single sample sequenced in a study of T-cell memory formation after mild COVID-19. MiXCR was run by TCRdb on the 5' RACE reads, yielding one entry per CDR3 protein. The table records under 150,000 distinct CDR3 sequences, about 20% of them present only once. The sample was PBMCs or a T cell subset sorted from them (not recorded which). The receptors come from a man younger than 35 who had mild COVID-19 (a few samples of this study predate the infection). Cell type and time point are not known.

This clonotype showed up just a few times. The chain has TRBV5-4 and TRBJ2-2; possibly TRBD1 for D (5 bases). The germline V gene has CDR1 SGHNT and CDR2 YYREEE (reference sequence). There are 15 residues in the CDR3. Trimming shortened V by 6 bases and J by 1 base, and 13 bases separated the two germline ends. CDR3 amino acids: CASTQRQGNTGELFF. In nucleotides, the CDR3 is TGTGCCAGCACTCAAAGGCAGGGGAACACCGGGGAGCTGTTTTTT. Based on the CDR3 plus reference TRBV5-4 and TRBJ2-2, the full variable domain is ETGVTQSPTHLIKTRGQQVTLRCSSQSGHNTVSWYQQALGQGPQFIFQYYREEENGRGNFPPRFSGLQFPNYSSELNVNALELDDSALYLCASTQRQGNTGELFFGEGSRLTVL.

The chain links TRBV7-3 to TRBJ2-1, with D tentatively TRBD1 (6 bases). The CDR3 consists of 15 residues. Germline assignment: CDR1 SGHTA and CDR2 FQGTGA. V was trimmed by 5 bases and J by 4 bases, leaving 15 bases between them. DNA for the CDR3: TGTGCCAGCAGCCCTGCAGGGACAACTTACAATGAGCAGTTCTTC. Translated, it gives CASSPAGTTYNEQFF. The variable domain in full, with the rest retrieved from reference TRBV7-3 and TRBJ2-1, is GAGVSQTPSNKVTEKGKYVELRCDPISGHTALYWYRQSLGQGPEFLIYFQGTGAADDSGLPNDRFFAVRPEGSVSTLKIQRTERGDSAVYLCASSPAGTTYNEQFFGPGTRLTVL.

The chain joins TRBV6-1 to TRBJ1-1; no reliable D call. Looked up from germline, CDR1 is MNHNS and CDR2 is SASEGT. The CDR3 is made up of 15 amino acids. The ends were cut back, 1 base at V and 7 bases at J, with 16 bases in the middle. Written as DNA, the CDR3 is TGTGCCAGCAGTGAAGTTACGGGTGTGGGCATTGAAGCTTTCTTT. Translating gives CASSEVTGVGIEAFF.

In its sample, this clonotype was seen a few times. This chain joins TRBV11-2 and TRBJ2-2, with a tentative D call TRBD1 (5 bases). Germline V gene sequence: CDR1 SGHAT, CDR2 FQNNGV. The CDR3 runs to 12 residues. The V gene lost 3 bases and the J gene lost 7 bases, with 6 bases spanning the gap. The CDR3 reads CASSFRVGELFF. The CDR3 nucleotides read TGTGCCAGCAGCTTCAGGGTCGGGGAGCTGTTTTTT.

The CDR3 nucleotides read TGTGCCAGCAGCCAAGGAAACGTCGATACGCAGTATTTT. Its translation is CASSQGNVDTQYF. The chain uses TRBV14 and TRBJ2-3; D unclear. CDR1 is SGHDN and CDR2 is FVKESK in the germline V gene. The V and J ends lost 1 base and 6 bases respectively, with 8 bases between them. The CDR3 length is 13 residues.

J is TRBJ1-5 and V is TRBV12-3 or TRBV12-4, with no clear D. V gave up 6 bases and J gave up 3 bases, with 18 bases separating them. CDR3 length: 16 residues. The CDR3 sequence: CASSLRKMGANQPQHF. DNA of the CDR3: TGTGCCAGCAGCCTTCGGAAAATGGGAGCCAATCAGCCCCAGCATTTT.

This clonotype was found a few times. The genes are TRBV9 and TRBJ2-2, with TRBD1 matching 12 bases. There are 15 residues in the CDR3. J was trimmed by 7 bases and V by 2 bases; bases with no gene match: 3. The germline gives CDR1 SGDLS, CDR2 YYNGEE. The CDR3 coding sequence is TGTGCCAGCAGCGTGGGACAGGGGGCTAGCGGGGAGCTGTTTTTT. Translation gives CASSVGQGASGELFF.

This clonotype has more than one count but fewer than ten. The chain combines TRBV12-3 or TRBV12-4 with TRBJ1-1; no firm D call. V was pared by 5 bases and J by 7 bases, with 14 bases between. The CDR3 totals 13 residues. The CDR3 is CASSLSNNGEAFF. CDR3 coding DNA: TGTGCCAGCAGTCTATCTAACAACGGTGAAGCTTTCTTT.

A few counts support this clonotype. The V gene is TRBV20-1, the J gene TRBJ2-7, with a tentative D call TRBD1 (6 bases). CDR1 is DFQATT, CDR2 SNEGSKA, per germline (reference sequence). The CDR3 covers 13 residues. Trimming cost V 0 bases and J 4 bases, with 10 bases left between them. CDR3 loop: CSARDVQGYEQYV. The CDR3, as DNA: TGCAGTGCTAGAGATGTCCAGGGGTACGAGCAGTACGTC.

The chain employs TRBV20-1 and TRBJ1-1, with D tentatively TRBD1 (5 bases). The CDR3 is 15 amino acids. Germline CDR1 is DFQATT and CDR2 is SNEGSKA (reference sequence). Between the trimmed V and J ends, which lost 0 bases and 1 base, there was a span of 12 bases. In DNA, the CDR3 is TGCAGTGCTAGAGATCGAGGACACACGAACACTGAAGCTTTCTTT. Translating gives CSARDRGHTNTEAFF.

The CDR3 nucleotides are TGTGCCACCCGACATACGAACACCGGGGAGCTGTTTTTT. It specifies CATRHTNTGELFF. The J gene is TRBJ2-2, the V gene TRBV19; D not resolved. Trimming removed 10 bases from V and 0 bases from J, with 9 bases in between. The CDR3 contains 13 residues. Germline V lookup: CDR1 LNHDA, CDR2 SQIVND (reference sequence).

This chain joins TRBV4-3 and TRBJ2-2; TRBD2 aligns across 7 bases. The CDR3 is 15 residues long. V gave up 1 base and J gave up 6 bases; unmatched junction bases: 5. CDR1 and CDR2 (germline): LGHNA, YSLEER. CDR3 sequence (DNA): TGCGCCAGCAGCCAAGGCGAGCGGGGCTCCGGGGAGCTGTTTTTT. Translated, it gives CASSQGERGSGELFF.

This clonotype was observed a few times. The rearrangement joins TRBV10-3 to TRBJ2-3; unclear D gene. Germline V gives CDR1 ENHRY, CDR2 SYGVKD. The CDR3 has 13 residues. The V gene lost 6 bases and the J gene lost 0 bases, with 7 bases spanning the gap. CDR3 residues: CAIRAESTDTQYF. The CDR3 nucleotides are TGTGCCATCAGGGCAGAAAGCACAGATACGCAGTATTTT.

This clonotype occurred a few times. This chain links TRBV7-9 with TRBJ2-1, with D perhaps TRBD1 (5 bases). The V and J ends lost 1 base and 7 bases respectively, with 11 bases between them. In germline, CDR1 is SEHNR, CDR2 FQNEAQ (reference sequence). The CDR3 has 14 residues. CDR3 in amino acids: CASSLGGPSNEQFF. In nucleotides, the CDR3 is TGTGCCAGCAGCTTAGGGGGCCCGAGTAATGAGCAGTTCTTC. The full variable domain, its missing parts supplied by reference TRBV7-9 and TRBJ2-1, is DTGVSQNPRHKITKRGQNVTFRCDPISEHNRLYWYRQTLGQGPEFLTYFQNEAQLEKSRLLSDRFSAERPKGSFSTLEIQRTEQGDSAMYLCASSLGGPSNEQFFGPGTRLTVL.

This clonotype has a handful of counts. The V and J genes are TRBV29-1 and TRBJ2-5; D ambiguous. The length of the CDR3 is 15 residues. The germline V and J ends were trimmed by 4 bases and 5 bases, with 20 bases remaining between them. CDR1 SQVTM and CDR2 ANQGSEA come from the germline V gene. DNA of the CDR3: TGCAGCGTTGTCGAGACAACTACCTCCATGGAGACCCAGTACTTC. Translated, it gives CSVVETTTSMETQYF.

V and J are TRBV9 and TRBJ2-7; a possible D gene is TRBD2 (6 bases). V shed 0 bases and J shed 4 bases, with 14 bases lying between them. Germline V gene lookup returns CDR1 SGDLS and CDR2 YYNGEE. The length of the CDR3 is 15 residues. CDR3 sequence reads: CASSVVGGEMYEQYV. CDR3 bases: TGTGCCAGCAGCGTAGTAGGAGGGGAAATGTACGAGCAGTACGTC.

This sequence joins TRBV6-1 and TRBJ1-2; 10 bases match TRBD1. The V segment lost 2 bases and the J segment 3 bases; nucleotides outside the gene matches: 3. This CDR3 region has 15 residues. Germline V gene data show CDR1 as MNHNS and CDR2 as SASEGT. The CDR3 nucleotides are TGTGCCAGCAGTGAACAGGACAGGGGGTACTATGGCTACACCTTC. Its protein product is CASSEQDRGYYGYTF.

The chain links TRBV27 to TRBJ2-3, with 9 bases lining up with TRBD2. This CDR3 contains 13 residues. Germline trimming cut 7 bases from V and 10 bases from J; bases unmatched to any gene: 9. Germline-derived CDR1 and CDR2 are MNHEY and SMNVEV (reference sequence). DNA for the CDR3: TGTGCCAGCATTAACGCGGGGGGGCAATCGCAGTATTTT. Translating it yields CASINAGGQSQYF.